This T cell receptor (beta chain) derives from a study of post-analysis software for immune sequencing data. Study background: Courses of disease covered relapsing-remitting, secondary progressive and progressive-relapsing multiple sclerosis. Notes on the study in general: Those samples that were prepared in the same batch co-clustered strongly by F measure. Roughly five TRBV segments were more frequent in patients than controls; TRBV5-6, TRBV5-1 and TRBV20-1 belonged to this group.

This clonotype was observed once. The antigen is undetermined. Each TCR beta cDNA library carried unique molecular identifiers. TCRdb fed the PCR reads into MiXCR, producing one record per CDR3 protein. The sample shows about 260,000 distinct CDR3 sequences, 36% of them seen only once. The CDR3 totals 16 residues. V shed 1 base, J shed 6 bases, and the junction held 4 bases outside the gene matches. Germline CDR1 reads LGHDT; CDR2 reads YNNKEL (reference sequence). Sequencing input: blood. This clonotype was sampled from a girl under 18 with multiple sclerosis. V gene TRBV3-1 combines with J gene TRBJ2-3, with TRBD2 matching over 13 bases. CDR3 loop: CASSQGLAGGYDTQYF. CDR3 coding DNA: TGTGCCAGCAGCCAAGGACTAGCGGGAGGTTACGATACGCAGTATTTT.